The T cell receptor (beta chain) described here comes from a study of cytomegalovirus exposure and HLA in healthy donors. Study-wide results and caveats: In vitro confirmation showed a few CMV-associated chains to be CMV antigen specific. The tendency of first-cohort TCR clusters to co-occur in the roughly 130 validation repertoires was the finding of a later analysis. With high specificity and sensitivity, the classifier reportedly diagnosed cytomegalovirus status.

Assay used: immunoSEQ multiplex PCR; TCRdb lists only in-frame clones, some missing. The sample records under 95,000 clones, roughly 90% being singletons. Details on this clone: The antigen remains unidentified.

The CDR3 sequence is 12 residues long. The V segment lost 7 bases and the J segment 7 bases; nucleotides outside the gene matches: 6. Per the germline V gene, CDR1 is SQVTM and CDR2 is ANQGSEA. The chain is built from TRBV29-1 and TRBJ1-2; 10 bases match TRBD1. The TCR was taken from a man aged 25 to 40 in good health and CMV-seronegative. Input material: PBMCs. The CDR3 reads CSAPGTGVGYTF. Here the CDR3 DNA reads TGCAGCGCCCCCGGGACAGGGGTTGGCTACACCTTC.